This T cell receptor beta chain was retrieved from a study of blood T cell repertoires in COVID-19 (dated by TCRdb to the early 2020s). Background on the whole study: Samples covering the acute and convalescent phases of COVID-19 were provided by collaborators in the United States, Italy and Spain. The prospective study material was composed of cDNA or gDNA derived from T cells, B-cell-depleted T cells, or PBMCs. The dataset comprised deeply sampled blood TCRbeta repertoires from subjects exposed to, actively infected with, or recovered from COVID-19. The samples were drawn from two sources: the first 160 participants of the ongoing ImmuneRACE study, and 1,000 to 1,500 subjects contributed by 6 global collaborators. The repertoires were released in a freely available public database intended as a resource for research on the immune response to SARS-CoV-2. Sample metadata almost always included a de-identified subject ID, COVID-19 status, age in years and sex. Where available, HLA class I and class II types were obtained from metadata supplied by the sample provider rather than from assay-based typing.

The collaborating institutions used their own protocols to collect whole blood in K2EDTA tubes. Collaborator samples were shipped for TCRbeta analysis as frozen whole blood, isolated PBMCs, or DNA extracted from either sample type. TCRbeta CDR3 regions were amplified from genomic DNA using the immunoSEQ Assay, a bias-controlled multiplex PCR. As for the authors' bioinformatics: Nucleated cell counts per sample were estimated from amplification of reference gene primers within the assay. To quantify the absolute abundance of each unique TCRbeta CDR3 rearrangement, sequence reads were collapsed and filtered. Productive Simpson clonality was computed per sample as the square root of Simpson's diversity index over productive rearrangements. TCRdb mirrors the immuneACCESS table, restricted to in-frame sequences. Some clones are absent from its copies; in checked studies, under half trace to an unresolved V gene, and the reason for the others is unknown. The V and J calls and clone size are taken from that table; D and trimming were inferred from the DNA. The sample table holds roughly 230,000 clones, of which about four fifths were seen once. The ten largest clones take up approximately 4.7% of the sample.

The investigation overall reported the following: The quantity of clinical and demographic metadata differed by source and by participant and was supplied without curation.

Reading from cysteine to phenylalanine, the CDR3 counts 15 amino acids. Left in the record is the CDR3 DNA by itself, 45 bases read in frame from the first base. V is reduced by 2 bases and J by 4 bases, leaving a spacing of 13 bases between them. Taken from the germline V gene, the CDR1 and CDR2 loops are SGHNT and YENEEA. In the case of this clone: Its antigen is not yet known. Base qualities are not provided; no much larger clone lies one nucleotide away.

The receptor comes from a man between 45 and 60 years old with active or convalescent COVID-19. The material sequenced was peripheral blood. The rearranged segments are TRBV11-3 and TRBJ2-3, and the D gene may be TRBD2, 5 bases matching. The DNA sequence is as follows: TGTGCCAGCAGCTTAAGTTCGGGGATAGCAGATACGCAGTATTTT. This is translated as CASSLSSGIADTQYF.